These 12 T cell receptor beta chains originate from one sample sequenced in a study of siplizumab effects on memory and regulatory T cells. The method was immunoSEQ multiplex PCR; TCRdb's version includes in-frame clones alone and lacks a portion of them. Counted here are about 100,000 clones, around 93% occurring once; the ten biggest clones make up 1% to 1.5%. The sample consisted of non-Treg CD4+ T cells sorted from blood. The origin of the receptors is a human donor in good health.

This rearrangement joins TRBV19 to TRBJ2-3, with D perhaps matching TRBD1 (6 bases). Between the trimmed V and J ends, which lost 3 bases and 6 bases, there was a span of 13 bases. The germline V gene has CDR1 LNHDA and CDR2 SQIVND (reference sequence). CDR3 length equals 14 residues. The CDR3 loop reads CASSIPRGSDTQYF. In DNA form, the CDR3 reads TGTGCCAGTAGTATTCCCAGGGGCAGTGATACGCAGTATTTT.

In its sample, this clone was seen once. CDR3 sequence (DNA): TGTGCCAGCAGTGCAGGGTTAGGCTACACCTTC. Residues: CASSAGLGYTF. V gene TRBV6-6 combines with J gene TRBJ1-2, with a possible D match to TRBD1 (5 bases). The germline gives CDR1 MNHNY, CDR2 SVGAGI (reference sequence). The CDR3 runs to 11 residues. Trimming pared 5 bases from V and 8 bases from J, leaving 9 bases between.

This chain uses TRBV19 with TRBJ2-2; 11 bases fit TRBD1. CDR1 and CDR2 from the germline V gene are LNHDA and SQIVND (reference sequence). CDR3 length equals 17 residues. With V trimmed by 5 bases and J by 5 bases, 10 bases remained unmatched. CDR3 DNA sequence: TGTGCCAGTAGTGCTCTTCCGGGACAGGGGGGGACCGGGGAGCTGTTTTTT. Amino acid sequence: CASSALPGQGGTGELFF.

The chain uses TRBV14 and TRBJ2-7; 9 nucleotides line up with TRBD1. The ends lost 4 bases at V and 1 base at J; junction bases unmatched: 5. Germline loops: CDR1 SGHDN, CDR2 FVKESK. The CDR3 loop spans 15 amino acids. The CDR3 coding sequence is TGTGCCAGCAGCCGACCCGGGACAGGGTCCTACGAGCAGTACTTC. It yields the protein CASSRPGTGSYEQYF.

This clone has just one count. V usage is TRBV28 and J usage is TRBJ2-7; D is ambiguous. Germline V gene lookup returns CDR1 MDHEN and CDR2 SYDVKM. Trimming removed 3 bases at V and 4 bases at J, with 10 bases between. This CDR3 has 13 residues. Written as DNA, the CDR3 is TGTGCCAGCAGTTTGGCGGCCGCATACGAGCAGTACTTC. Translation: CASSLAAAYEQYF.

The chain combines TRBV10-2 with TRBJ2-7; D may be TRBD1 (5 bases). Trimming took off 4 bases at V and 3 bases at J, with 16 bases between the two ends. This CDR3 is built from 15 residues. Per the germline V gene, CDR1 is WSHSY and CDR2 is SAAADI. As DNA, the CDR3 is TGCGCCAGCAGTGCGAGCCGCGGACACGACTACGAGCAGTACTTC. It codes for CASSASRGHDYEQYF.

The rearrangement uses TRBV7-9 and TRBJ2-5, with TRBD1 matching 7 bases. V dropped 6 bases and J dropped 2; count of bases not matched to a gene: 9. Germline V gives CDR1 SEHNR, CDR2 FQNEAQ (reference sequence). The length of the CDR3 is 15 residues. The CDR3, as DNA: TGTGCCAGCAGTTTAATTGGGACAGAACAAGAGACCCAGTACTTC. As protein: CASSLIGTEQETQYF. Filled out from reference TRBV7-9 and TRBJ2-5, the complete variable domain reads DTGVSQNPRHKITKRGQNVTFRCDPISEHNRLYWYRQTLGQGPEFLTYFQNEAQLEKSRLLSDRFSAERPKGSFSTLEIQRTEQGDSAMYLCASSLIGTEQETQYFGPGTRLLVL.

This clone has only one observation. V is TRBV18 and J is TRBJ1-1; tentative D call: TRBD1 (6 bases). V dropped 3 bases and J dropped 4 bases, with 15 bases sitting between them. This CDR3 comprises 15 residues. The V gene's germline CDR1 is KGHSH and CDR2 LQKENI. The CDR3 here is CASSPPQGQGTEAFF. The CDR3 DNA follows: TGTGCCAGCTCACCCCCCCAGGGGCAGGGCACTGAAGCTTTCTTT.

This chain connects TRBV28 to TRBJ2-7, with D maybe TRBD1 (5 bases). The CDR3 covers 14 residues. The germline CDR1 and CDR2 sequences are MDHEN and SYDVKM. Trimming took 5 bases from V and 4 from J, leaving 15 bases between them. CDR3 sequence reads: CASSVGYRLYEQYF. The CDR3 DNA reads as TGTGCCAGCAGTGTCGGGTACAGGCTATACGAGCAGTACTTC.

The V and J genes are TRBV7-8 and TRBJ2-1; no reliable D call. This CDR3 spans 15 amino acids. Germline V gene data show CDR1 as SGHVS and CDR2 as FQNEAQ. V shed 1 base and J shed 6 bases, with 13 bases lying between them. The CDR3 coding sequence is TGTGCCAGCAGCTTAGACTTGGGTCGAATCAATGAGCAGTTCTTC. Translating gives CASSLDLGRINEQFF.

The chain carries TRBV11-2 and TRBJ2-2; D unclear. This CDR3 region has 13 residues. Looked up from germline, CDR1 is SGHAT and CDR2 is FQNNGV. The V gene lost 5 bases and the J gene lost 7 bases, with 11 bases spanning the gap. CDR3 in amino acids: CASSVTSVGELFF. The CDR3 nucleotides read TGTGCCAGCAGCGTGACTTCCGTCGGGGAGCTGTTTTTT.

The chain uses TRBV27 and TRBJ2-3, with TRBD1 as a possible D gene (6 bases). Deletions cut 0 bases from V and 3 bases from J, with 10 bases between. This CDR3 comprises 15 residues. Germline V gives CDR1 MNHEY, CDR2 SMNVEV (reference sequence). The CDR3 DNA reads TGTGCCAGCAGTTTATCGGTACAGGGAACAGATACGCAGTATTTT. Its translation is CASSLSVQGTDTQYF.